This T cell receptor beta chain is from a study of blood T cell repertoires in COVID-19. Across the study: The analysed material was cDNA or gDNA that came from T cells, B-cell-depleted T cells, or PBMCs.

Adults between roughly 18 and 95 years of age took part from 20 to 25 US areas. Which cohort a participant joined came from the clinical history participants gave. This CDR3 is 15 amino acids long. V was trimmed by 4 bases and J by 2 bases, leaving 11 bases between them. Germline V gene data show CDR1 as SNHLY and CDR2 as FYNNEI. Original processing methods: Amplifying reference gene primers gave estimates of nucleated cell counts. Method: immunoSEQ multiplex PCR; TCRdb's copy keeps in-frame clones and lacks some. V and J calls plus clone size are reproduced from that table; the DNA served to infer D and trimming. The sample includes approximately 140,000 clones, roughly 81% of them seen just once. A single count supports this clone.

The clonotype originates from a woman aged 45 to 65 with acute COVID-19. Sequencing was carried out using PBMCs or T cells enriched from blood (not recorded which). This rearrangement joins TRBV2 to TRBJ2-2; no definite D call. CDR3 sequence (DNA): TGTGCCAGCAGTGGGCGTTCAGGAAACACCGGGGAGCTGTTTTTT. Protein sequence: CASSGRSGNTGELFF.